These 23 T cell receptor beta chains originate from one sample sequenced in a study of CD8 T cells in Susac syndrome. After extraction with the RNeasy kit, roughly 0.5 to 1 ug of the RNA was reverse transcribed using random hexamers. A single record per CDR3 protein comes from TCRdb applying MiXCR to the immunoSEQ multiplex PCR reads. The sample holds 150,000 to 200,000 distinct CDR3 sequences, 90% to 97% seen once. Sequenced material: CD4+ T cells from PBMCs. The receptor set was obtained from a human donor with multiple sclerosis.

The CDR3 here is CASSPRLSGSPLHF. CDR3 nucleotides: TGTGCCAGCAGCCCGAGACTGAGCGGCTCACCCCTCCACTTT. The gene calls are TRBV9 and TRBJ1-6; no reliable D call. This CDR3 comprises 14 residues. Germline lookup yields CDR1 SGDLS and CDR2 YYNGEE. V lost 4 bases to trimming and J lost 10 bases, with 15 bases between them.

The J gene is TRBJ1-2, the V gene TRBV30; weak D call: TRBD1 (6 bases). Germline V gene data show CDR1 as GTSNPN and CDR2 as SVGIG (reference sequence). V was clipped by 0 bases and J by 4 bases, with 9 bases between them. The CDR3 spans 13 residues. The CDR3 reads CAWSVRRGYGYTF. In DNA form, the CDR3 reads TGTGCCTGGAGTGTACGCAGGGGCTATGGCTACACCTTC.

The genes are TRBV5-4 and TRBJ2-1; maybe TRBD1 (6 bases). The CDR3 loop spans 15 amino acids. Germline V lookup: CDR1 SGHNT, CDR2 YYREEE (reference sequence). Deletions cut 3 bases from V and 4 bases from J, with 14 bases between. The CDR3: CASSYTGILYNEQFF. The CDR3 nucleotides are TGTGCCAGCAGCTACACAGGGATACTTTACAATGAGCAGTTCTTC.

The chain carries TRBV29-1 and TRBJ1-4; D unclear. V dropped 4 bases and J dropped 4 bases, with 10 bases sitting between them. The CDR3 runs to 13 residues. From germline, CDR1 is SQVTM and CDR2 ANQGSEA. The CDR3 here is CSVGAGINEKLFF. CDR3 bases: TGCAGCGTTGGGGCAGGTATTAATGAAAAACTGTTTTTT.

The chain employs TRBV9 and TRBJ1-1; tentative D call: TRBD1 (6 bases). This CDR3 is 15 amino acids long. V lost 0 bases to trimming and J lost 4 bases, with 13 bases between them. Germline V lookup: CDR1 SGDLS, CDR2 YYNGEE. In nucleotides, the CDR3 is TGTGCCAGCAGCGTAGGCGCCCTGGGGGCCACTGAAGCTTTCTTT. It yields the protein CASSVGALGATEAFF. Complete variable domain (other parts from reference TRBV9 and TRBJ1-1): DSGVTQTPKHLITATGQRVTLRCSPRSGDLSVYWYQQSLDQGLQFLIQYYNGEERAKGNILERFSAQQFPDLHSELNLSSLELGDSALYFCASSVGALGATEAFFGQGTRLTVV.

The chain is built from TRBV7-9 and TRBJ2-3; the D is unclear. The CDR3 extends over 12 amino acids. Trimming removed 6 bases from V and 0 bases from J, with 4 bases in between. Germline loops: CDR1 SEHNR, CDR2 FQNEAQ (reference sequence). The CDR3 is CASRFSTDTQYF. Written as DNA, the CDR3 is TGTGCCAGCAGATTTAGCACAGATACGCAGTATTTT.

V and J are TRBV6-2 or TRBV6-3 and TRBJ2-7; D may correspond to TRBD1 or TRBD2 (5 bases each). CDR1 is MNHEY, CDR2 SVGEGT, per germline. The germline V and J ends were trimmed by 6 bases and 4 bases, with 16 bases remaining between them. The CDR3 spans 14 residues. The CDR3 sequence is CASRRSGTAYEQYF. The CDR3 DNA sequence: TGTGCCAGCAGGCGCTCCGGGACGGCATACGAGCAGTACTTC.

V and J are TRBV1 and TRBJ2-3; TRBD2 is taken as the D call from the table, unchecked against the DNA. TRBV1 is recorded as a pseudogene. CDR3 size: 14 residues. The CDR3 loop reads CTSSQALVPDTQYF. Written as DNA, the CDR3 is TGCACCAGCAGCCAGGCCCTAGTGCCAGATACGCAGTATTTT.

The chain joins TRBV20-1 to TRBJ1-5; 7 bases fit TRBD1. The CDR3 covers 14 residues. Germline CDR1 is DFQATT and CDR2 is SNEGSKA (reference sequence). V shed 5 bases, J shed 5 bases, and the junction held 9 bases outside the gene matches. The CDR3 sequence is CSASTGAIYQPQHF. Written as DNA, the CDR3 is TGCAGTGCTTCCACAGGGGCGATCTATCAGCCCCAGCATTTT.

This chain joins TRBV5-6 and TRBJ1-5; the match to TRBD1 covers 8 bases. The CDR3 runs 15 residues. Germline V gene lookup returns CDR1 SGHDT and CDR2 YYEEEE. Unmatched junction bases numbered 1, after V lost 1 base and J lost 1 base. This CDR3 is CASSLTGGSNQPQHF. In nucleotides, the CDR3 is TGTGCCAGCAGCTTGACAGGGGGAAGCAATCAGCCCCAGCATTTT.

The chain links TRBV20-1 to TRBJ2-7; D is undetermined. Germline V lookup: CDR1 DFQATT, CDR2 SNEGSKA (reference sequence). The CDR3 length is 12 residues. Deletions cut 2 bases from V and 3 bases from J, with 8 bases between. CDR3 residues: CSARRQDYEQYF. CDR3 DNA sequence: TGCAGTGCTAGACGGCAGGACTACGAGCAGTACTTC.

The rearrangement links TRBV5-4 to TRBJ2-5; D call uncertain. The germline CDR1 and CDR2 sequences are SGHNT and YYREEE (reference sequence). The CDR3 spans 13 residues. Trimming took 4 bases from V and 4 from J, leaving 11 bases between them. The CDR3 protein is CASSPGYRETQYF. CDR3 DNA sequence: TGTGCCAGCAGCCCGGGCTACCGAGAGACCCAGTACTTC.

V gene TRBV7-2 combines with J gene TRBJ2-5, with TRBD2 matching 7 bases. The CDR3 has 16 residues. V shed 3 bases and J 0 bases; nucleotides not matched to a gene: 7. In germline, CDR1 is SGHTA, CDR2 FQGNSA. DNA of the CDR3: TGTACCAGCAGCTTTTCCGGGACTATGTACCAAGAGACCCAGTACTTC. Its protein is CTSSFSGTMYQETQYF.

The gene calls are TRBV28 and TRBJ1-2; D perhaps matches TRBD1 (6 bases). The V gene's germline CDR1 is MDHEN and CDR2 SYDVKM. This CDR3 has 16 residues. Between the trimmed V and J ends, which lost 7 bases and 4 bases, there was a span of 22 bases. The DNA of the CDR3 is TGTGCCAGCACACCCTTAGGGGCAGGGGTCATCTATGGCTACACCTTC. Its protein product is CASTPLGAGVIYGYTF.

CDR3 in DNA: TGCAGTGCTAGTCTGGGCAGTTTCAGCGAGCCCCCGAACTATGGCTACACCTTC. Protein product: CSASLGSFSEPPNYGYTF. The chain uses TRBV20-1 and TRBJ1-2; D is unclear. V shed 3 bases and J shed 2 bases, with 25 bases lying between them. This CDR3 spans 18 amino acids. Germline V gene data show CDR1 as DFQATT and CDR2 as SNEGSKA (reference sequence).

The count of this clonotype is one. The chain recombines TRBV5-1 with TRBJ1-5; D is perhaps TRBD1 (5 bases). V dropped 4 bases and J dropped 8 bases, with 16 bases sitting between them. Germline V CDR1 and CDR2: SGHRS, YFSETQ. The CDR3 loop spans 14 amino acids. CDR3 sequence (DNA): TGCGCCAGCAGCAGACGGGGACGGGGGGAGCCCCAGCATTTT. Its protein is CASSRRGRGEPQHF. Using reference TRBV5-1 and TRBJ1-5 for the parts outside the CDR3, the full variable domain is KAGVTQTPRYLIKTRGQQVTLSCSPISGHRSVSWYQQTPGQGLQFLFEYFSETQRNKGNFPGRFSGRQFSNSRSEMNVSTLELGDSALYLCASSRRGRGEPQHFGDGTRLSIL.

V and J are TRBV30 and TRBJ2-5; 10 nucleotides agree with TRBD1. Germline V gene sequence: CDR1 GTSNPN, CDR2 SVGIG (reference sequence). CDR3 size: 16 residues. V trimming: 1 base; J trimming: 4 bases; junction bases outside the gene matches: 9. For the CDR3, the DNA is TGTGCCTGGAGTGGGGGTAGGGGACAGGGGAGAGAGACCCAGTACTTC. Protein sequence: CAWSGGRGQGRETQYF.

The chain joins TRBV5-4 to TRBJ2-7; 8 bases match TRBD1. This CDR3 is built from 14 residues. Trimming took 3 bases from V and 3 from J; bases not matched to a gene: 5. Germline assignment: CDR1 SGHNT and CDR2 YYREEE (reference sequence). Here the CDR3 reads CASSWLDRDYEQYF. DNA of the CDR3: TGTGCCAGCAGCTGGCTGGACAGGGACTACGAGCAGTACTTC.

This chain joins TRBV7-6 and TRBJ1-1; D unclear. This CDR3 has 13 amino acids. V lost 5 bases to trimming and J lost 6 bases, with 13 bases between them. Germline-derived CDR1 and CDR2 are SGHVS and FNYEAQ. The CDR3 is CASSRGLWAEAFF. The CDR3, as DNA: TGTGCCAGCAGCCGAGGATTGTGGGCTGAAGCTTTCTTT.

The chain combines TRBV29-1 with TRBJ2-2; a possible D gene is TRBD2 (6 bases). This CDR3 is 14 amino acids long. The V and J ends lost 4 bases and 5 bases respectively, with 14 bases between them. Germline CDR1 and CDR2: SQVTM and ANQGSEA. CDR3 bases: TGCAGCGTTGCATTAACTAGCCCGACCGGGGAGCTGTTTTTT. Protein sequence: CSVALTSPTGELFF.

The chain joins TRBV20-1 to TRBJ1-5; 7 bases match TRBD1. V was clipped by 3 bases and J by 4 bases; unmatched bases: 6. The germline CDR1 and CDR2 sequences are DFQATT and SNEGSKA (reference sequence). CDR3 length: 14 residues. The CDR3 region is CSASWQGGNQPQHF. The CDR3 nucleotides read TGCAGTGCTAGCTGGCAGGGGGGGAATCAGCCCCAGCATTTT.

The rearrangement links TRBV3-1 to TRBJ1-2; D is uncertain. The CDR3 consists of 13 residues. The germline gives CDR1 LGHDT, CDR2 YNNKEL (reference sequence). V was trimmed by 1 base and J by 2 bases, leaving 5 bases between them. CDR3 sequence (DNA): TGTGCCAGCAGCCAAGGACGAAACTATGGCTACACCTTC. This codes for CASSQGRNYGYTF.

This chain uses TRBV29-1 with TRBJ2-1; D possibly corresponds to TRBD1 (6 bases). V lost 5 bases and J lost 2, with 10 bases in between. CDR3 size: 13 residues. The germline V gene encodes CDR1 SQVTM and CDR2 ANQGSEA. The CDR3 is CSVNRVPYNEQFF. CDR3 in DNA: TGCAGCGTTAACAGGGTTCCCTACAATGAGCAGTTCTTC.